The 24 T cell receptor beta chains given below trace back to one sample, sequenced in a study. MiXCR was run by TCRdb on the RT-PCR reads, yielding one entry per CDR3 protein. The sample holds about 700,000 distinct CDR3 sequences; more than 13% are singletons and the top ten take roughly 3.9%. Sequencing was performed on memory CD4+ T cells from blood. These receptors were collected from a female donor in good health, serving as a healthy control.

This clonotype has just a few counts. V and J are TRBV20-1 and TRBJ2-3; D not certain. V shed 1 base and J shed 1 base, with 6 bases lying between them. Per the germline V gene, CDR1 is DFQATT and CDR2 is SNEGSKA (reference sequence). The CDR3 totals 13 residues. The CDR3 spells CSARVTGTDTQYF. In nucleotides, the CDR3 is TGCAGTGCTAGAGTGACTGGCACAGATACGCAGTATTTT.

In the case of this clonotype: One end of the junction is discordant with germline, which a read error may explain. J is TRBJ2-3 and V is TRBV7-2, with D perhaps matching TRBD2 (6 bases). Germline V CDR1 and CDR2: SGHTA, FQGNSA. This CDR3 has 15 residues. In DNA, the CDR3 is TGTGCCAGCAGCCCGGCGTTAACTAGCACAGATACGCAGAATTTT. Translated, it gives CASSPALTSTDTQNF.

A single count supports this clonotype. A single base separates this from a much larger clone, so it may be a read error. The V call is TRBV4-3, the J call TRBJ1-2, with no clear D. CDR1 is LGHNA and CDR2 is YSLEER in the germline V gene. This CDR3 is built from 15 residues. The CDR3 protein is CSSSQVYDGNYGYTF. The CDR3 nucleotides are TGCTCCAGCAGCCAGGTTTATGACGGTAACTATGGCTACACCTTC.

This clonotype has at least ten counts. The V call is TRBV4-3, the J call TRBJ2-2; 7 bases are a match to TRBD2. Germline V gene sequence: CDR1 LGHNA, CDR2 YSLEER. The V and J ends lost 0 bases and 1 base, in that order; junction bases with no gene match: 8. This CDR3 is 18 amino acids long. CDR3 in amino acids: CASSQDFSASGNTGELFF. The CDR3 bases are TGCGCCAGCAGCCAAGATTTTTCGGCTAGCGGGAACACCGGGGAGCTGTTTTTT.

The count of this clonotype is one. The rearrangement joins TRBV2 to TRBJ2-3; 7 bases agree with TRBD2. The trim removed 4 bases at V and 0 bases at J, leaving 7 bases unmatched. This CDR3 region has 16 residues. Germline loops: CDR1 SNHLY, CDR2 FYNNEI. The CDR3 here is CASSGGTIASTDTQYF. The DNA of the CDR3 is TGTGCCAGCAGTGGAGGGACTATCGCTAGCACAGATACGCAGTATTTT.

This clonotype turned up a few times. The chain combines TRBV20-1 with TRBJ2-3; D gene ambiguous. The CDR3 covers 15 residues. The germline V gene encodes CDR1 DFQATT and CDR2 SNEGSKA (reference sequence). The V end was cut by 1 base, the J end by 0 bases, with 11 bases between. The DNA for the CDR3 is TGCAGTGCTAGAGTCCCCGGTAGAAGCACAGATACGCAGTATTTT. Translation: CSARVPGRSTDTQYF.

Ten or more counts support this clonotype. The chain carries TRBV29-1 and TRBJ2-1; 16 positions agree with TRBD2. Germline CDR1 reads SQVTM; CDR2 reads ANQGSEA. The CDR3 is 15 amino acids. Trimming took 4 bases from V and 4 from J; bases not matched to a gene: 1. The CDR3 spells CSVGGLAGGYNEQFF. Written as DNA, the CDR3 is TGCAGCGTTGGGGGACTAGCGGGAGGGTACAATGAGCAGTTCTTC.

The rearrangement uses TRBV27 and TRBJ2-5, with D uncertain. This CDR3 region has 14 residues. Germline assignment: CDR1 MNHEY and CDR2 SMNVEV (reference sequence). V lost 5 bases and J 1 base, leaving 11 bases between the germline ends. As DNA, the CDR3 is TGTGCCAGCAGTCCTAGGACGTTCCAAGAGACCCAGTACTTC. Protein sequence: CASSPRTFQETQYF.

This clonotype showed up just a few times. This chain connects TRBV7-9 to TRBJ2-1; D remains unclear. Germline CDR1 is SEHNR and CDR2 is FQNEAQ (reference sequence). V shed 5 bases and J shed 5 bases, with 13 bases lying between them. The CDR3 sequence is 14 residues long. CDR3 sequence reads: CASSIFTLNNEQFF. CDR3 DNA: TGTGCCAGCAGCATATTCACTCTTAACAATGAGCAGTTCTTC.

A few counts support this clonotype. The chain uses TRBV12-3 or TRBV12-4 and TRBJ1-6, with D perhaps TRBD1 (5 bases). The CDR3 sequence is 15 residues long. Trimming removed 5 bases from V and 9 bases from J, with 17 bases in between. In DNA form, the CDR3 reads TGTGCCAGCAGTGCATCGATGGCTAGGGGTTCACCCCTCCACTTT. This sequence encodes CASSASMARGSPLHF.

The genes are TRBV20-1 and TRBJ2-2; 9 positions agree with TRBD1. Trimming cost V 5 bases and J 1 base; bases outside gene matches: 2. Per the germline V gene, CDR1 is DFQATT and CDR2 is SNEGSKA (reference sequence). The CDR3 has 14 amino acids. Here the CDR3 DNA reads TGCAGTGCTCTGGGACAGGGGAACACCGGGGAGCTGTTTTTT. Translating it yields CSALGQGNTGELFF.

This clonotype was detected many times. This chain uses TRBV5-1 with TRBJ2-2, with TRBD2 identical over 10 bases. The CDR3 extends over 15 amino acids. The germline CDR1 and CDR2 sequences are SGHRS and YFSETQ. The trim removed 4 bases at V and 7 bases at J, leaving 7 bases unmatched. The CDR3 loop reads CASSPSGRANGELFF. For the CDR3, the DNA is TGCGCCAGCAGCCCAAGCGGGAGGGCCAACGGGGAGCTGTTTTTT.

This chain links TRBV24-1 with TRBJ2-2; weak D call: TRBD2 (6 bases). The CDR3 sequence is 15 residues long. Trimming shortened V by 1 base and J by 6 bases, and 11 bases separated the two germline ends. CDR1 is KGHDR, CDR2 SFDVKD, per germline. Written as DNA, the CDR3 is TGTGCCACCAGTGATTTTCCCGGAGGGCCCGGGGAGCTGTTTTTT. It specifies CATSDFPGGPGELFF.

This chain links TRBV20-1 with TRBJ1-2; unclear D gene. V was trimmed by 1 base and J by 6 bases, leaving 9 bases between them. The germline V gene has CDR1 DFQATT and CDR2 SNEGSKA (reference sequence). The CDR3 is 12 residues long. CDR3: CSARGNSDGYTF. CDR3 in DNA: TGCAGTGCTAGAGGGAATTCTGATGGCTACACCTTC.

This chain's CDR3 is CASSLDALAREQYF. In DNA form, the CDR3 reads TGCGCCAGCAGCTTGGATGCTTTAGCTCGAGAGCAGTACTTC. The chain links TRBV5-1 to TRBJ2-7; D is undetermined. V was pared by 0 bases and J by 7 bases, with 14 bases between. The CDR3 has 14 amino acids. Germline V gene data show CDR1 as SGHRS and CDR2 as YFSETQ.

This chain connects TRBV20-1 to TRBJ1-6, with D unresolved. The CDR3 is 16 amino acids. Germline V CDR1 and CDR2: DFQATT, SNEGSKA (reference sequence). Trimming shortened V by 3 bases and J by 4 bases, and 16 bases separated the two germline ends. The CDR3 protein is CSASARRGFYNSPLHF. DNA for the CDR3: TGCAGTGCTAGTGCCAGAAGAGGATTTTATAATTCACCCCTCCACTTT.

Ten or more counts support this clonotype. The chain links TRBV20-1 to TRBJ2-3; D is possibly TRBD1 (7 bases). Deletions cut 3 bases from V and 2 bases from J, with 30 bases between. CDR1 and CDR2 from the germline V gene are DFQATT and SNEGSKA (reference sequence). The CDR3 has 20 residues. The CDR3 region has the DNA TGCAGTGCTAGTCCCTGGGGGCTAGCGTCCTCCGAGGGGGCCACAGATACGCAGTATTTT. It is translated as CSASPWGLASSEGATDTQYF.

The chain carries TRBV20-1 and TRBJ2-1; D is possibly TRBD1 (6 bases). The CDR3 has 17 residues. Germline CDR1 DFQATT, CDR2 SNEGSKA (reference sequence). Trimming pared 0 bases from V and 0 bases from J, leaving 15 bases between. The CDR3 bases are TGCAGTGCTAGAGATTCGGGCAGGGGAAACTCCTACAATGAGCAGTTCTTC. Residues: CSARDSGRGNSYNEQFF.

The CDR3 DNA is TGCGCCAGCAGCTTGGACCCCGACAGGTATACTGAAGCTTTCTTT. Protein: CASSLDPDRYTEAFF. The rearrangement uses TRBV5-1 and TRBJ1-1; D possibly corresponds to TRBD1 (6 bases). Germline V gene data show CDR1 as SGHRS and CDR2 as YFSETQ. The V and J ends lost 0 bases and 5 bases respectively, with 14 bases between them. CDR3 length: 15 residues.

The chain has TRBV28 and TRBJ1-5; unclear D gene. This CDR3 contains 14 residues. V was pared by 4 bases and J by 3 bases, with 10 bases between. Germline lookup yields CDR1 MDHEN and CDR2 SYDVKM. For the CDR3, the DNA is TGTGCCAGCAGTTCCATTCAGCTCAATCAGCCCCAGCATTTT. Protein product: CASSSIQLNQPQHF.

This clonotype came up many times. This chain joins TRBV12-3 or TRBV12-4 and TRBJ2-5; D unresolved. The germline V and J ends were trimmed by 5 bases and 0 bases, with 10 bases remaining between them. The CDR3 length is 14 residues. CDR3 residues: CASSPRLYQETQYF. The CDR3 nucleotides are TGTGCCAGCAGTCCCCGCTTGTACCAAGAGACCCAGTACTTC.

This clonotype showed up just a few times. V is TRBV6-1 and J is TRBJ2-2; the D call may be TRBD1 or TRBD2 (5 bases each). Germline CDR1 MNHNS, CDR2 SASEGT. The CDR3 sequence is 16 residues long. V was cut by 4 bases and J by 0 bases, with 12 bases left in between. The CDR3 loop is CASSAFGGTNTGELFF. The CDR3 nucleotides are TGTGCCAGCAGTGCTTTTGGGGGAACGAACACCGGGGAGCTGTTTTTT.

About this clonotype: A much larger clone differs by one base, so this may be a read error. V and J are TRBV6-2 or TRBV6-3 and TRBJ2-5, with TRBD1 identical over 7 bases. The CDR3 runs to 16 residues. CDR1 is MNHEY, CDR2 SVGEGT, per germline. V trimming: 7 bases; J trimming: 4 bases; junction bases outside the gene matches: 15. CDR3 in amino acids: CASNKGTATRGETQYF. DNA for the CDR3: TGTGCCAGCAATAAAGGGACAGCCACCCGGGGAGAGACCCAGTACTTC.

This clonotype appeared a few times. The chain employs TRBV9 and TRBJ1-2, with 7 positions matching TRBD1. Trimming took 3 bases from V and 7 from J; bases not matched to a gene: 6. This CDR3 contains 13 residues. Germline CDR1 reads SGDLS; CDR2 reads YYNGEE. CDR3 sequence: CASSARDSLGYTF. In nucleotides, the CDR3 is TGTGCCAGCAGCGCAAGGGACAGTCTTGGCTACACCTTC.